This section outlines one T cell receptor beta chain sequence together with its context. What it binds is unknown. The entry originates in a study of post-analysis software for immune sequencing data. Broader study findings: Roughly five TRBV segments, including TRBV5-6, TRBV5-1 and TRBV20-1, were more frequent in patients than controls. In multiple sclerosis, normalized Chao1 diversity was significantly below that of controls.

The V gene lost 6 bases and the J gene lost 5 bases, with 13 bases spanning the gap. CDR3 size: 12 residues. Per germline, CDR1 DFQATT and CDR2 SNEGSKA (reference sequence). Sequencing libraries made from TCR beta cDNA carried unique molecular identifiers. One entry per CDR3 protein, called by TCRdb with MiXCR from the PCR reads. In the table there are a few hundred thousand distinct CDR3 sequences, about a third of which are singletons. The rearrangement links TRBV20-1 to TRBJ1-1; tentatively, D is TRBD1 (6 bases). Sequencing used blood. The receptor comes from a girl under 18 with multiple sclerosis. The CDR3 loop reads CSAGGDATEAFF. As DNA, the CDR3 is TGCAGTGCAGGGGGAGACGCGACTGAAGCTTTCTTT.